Each of the 13 T cell receptor beta chains below was sequenced from the same sample in a study of shared clonotypes between healthy human individuals. Sequenced by immunoSEQ multiplex PCR; TCRdb stores in-frame clones only, minus some. This sample has approximately 2.3 million clones; just over 90% occur once, and the top ten carry 0.35% to 0.5%. The sequenced material came from naive CD4+ T cells from PBMCs. As to subset: CD45RA+ positively selected. The receptors here all came from a young man in good health. Some clones in this sample may be carry-over from other donors' samples.

The V and J genes are TRBV7-3 and TRBJ2-3; TRBD1 agrees at 7 bases. The CDR3 is 15 amino acids. The trim removed 4 bases at V and 2 bases at J, leaving 6 bases unmatched. Germline V gene sequence: CDR1 SGHTA, CDR2 FQGTGA. CDR3: CASSSRDSYTDTQYF. The CDR3 coding sequence is TGTGCCAGCAGCTCCCGGGACAGCTACACAGATACGCAGTATTTT.

J is TRBJ1-2 and V is TRBV5-5; 8 bases are shared with TRBD1. Losses at the gene ends were 4 bases for V and 2 bases for J; bases not matched to a gene: 7. Looked up from germline, CDR1 is SGHKS and CDR2 is YYEKEE (reference sequence). This CDR3 region has 15 residues. CDR3 loop: CASSLQGARNYGYTF. In nucleotides, the CDR3 is TGTGCCAGCAGCCTTCAGGGGGCGAGAAACTATGGCTACACCTTC.

The J gene is TRBJ2-7, the V gene TRBV27; D might be TRBD1 or TRBD2, each matching 7 bases. Germline loops: CDR1 MNHEY, CDR2 SMNVEV (reference sequence). The CDR3 extends over 14 amino acids. V shed 3 bases and J shed 4 bases, with 13 bases lying between them. CDR3 bases: TGTGCCAGCAGTTTTACCAGGGGGGGATACGAGCAGTACTTC. Residues: CASSFTRGGYEQYF.

The rearrangement uses TRBV28 and TRBJ2-1; 8 nucleotides agree with TRBD1. CDR3 length: 14 residues. V trimming: 6 bases; J trimming: 8 bases; junction bases outside the gene matches: 9. CDR1 and CDR2 from the germline V gene are MDHEN and SYDVKM. The CDR3 DNA reads as TGTGCCAGCAGCCAGCAGGGGGCTGGGGATGAGCAGTTCTTC. Encoded protein: CASSQQGAGDEQFF.

The V gene is TRBV7-9, the J gene TRBJ1-2; D remains ambiguous. V lost 5 bases and J lost 2, with 15 bases in between. This CDR3 region has 15 residues. Per germline, CDR1 SEHNR and CDR2 FQNEAQ (reference sequence). The CDR3 region is CASSVQLGLNYGYTF. As DNA, the CDR3 is TGTGCCAGCAGCGTACAACTCGGGTTGAACTATGGCTACACCTTC.

The rearrangement links TRBV5-6 to TRBJ2-7; TRBD2 is a possible D gene (5 bases). Germline CDR1 and CDR2: SGHDT and YYEEEE. V was pared by 0 bases and J by 2 bases, with 18 bases between. The CDR3 spans 17 residues. This chain's CDR3 is CASSLVFEGSTAYEQYF. The CDR3 DNA reads TGTGCCAGCAGCTTGGTTTTTGAGGGTTCGACTGCCTACGAGCAGTACTTC.

This clone was recorded only once. V gene TRBV4-2 combines with J gene TRBJ2-4; D tentatively reads TRBD1 or TRBD2 (5 bases each). CDR3 length: 14 residues. Trimming stripped 1 base from V and 7 bases from J, with 11 bases between. The V gene's germline CDR1 is LGHNA and CDR2 YNFKEQ. CDR3 residues: CASSQVGDGNIQYF. The CDR3, as DNA: TGTGCCAGCAGCCAAGTGGGGGATGGGAACATTCAGTACTTC.

This clone is a singleton in its sample. The chain combines TRBV5-1 with TRBJ2-3; 8 nucleotides align to TRBD2. CDR3 length equals 15 residues. Germline assignment: CDR1 SGHRS and CDR2 YFSETQ. Trimming took 0 bases from V and 7 from J; bases not matched to a gene: 7. The CDR3 DNA follows: TGCGCCAGCAGCTTGGGCGGGACTAGTCCGTATACGCAGTATTTT. This translates into CASSLGGTSPYTQYF.

The gene calls are TRBV11-3 and TRBJ2-7; 11 nucleotides line up with TRBD1. V trimming: 1 base; J trimming: 3 bases; junction bases outside the gene matches: 5. The CDR3 consists of 16 residues. Germline V gene lookup returns CDR1 SGHNT and CDR2 YENEEA. The CDR3 DNA reads TGTGCCAGCAGCTTAGTGGTCGGGACAGGGGGCTACGAGCAGTACTTC. Residues: CASSLVVGTGGYEQYF.

The J gene is TRBJ2-1, the V gene TRBV21-1; TRBD2, the table's D call, was not compared with the DNA. TRBV21-1 is termed a pseudogene. CDR3 length: 17 amino acids. In nucleotides, the CDR3 is TGTGCCAGCAGCAAAGGGAGGGGACTAGCGGTAAACAATGAGCAGTTCTTC. Translation: CASSKGRGLAVNNEQFF.

In this sample, this clone turned up once. This chain joins TRBV30 and TRBJ1-4; D not certain. CDR3 length: 12 amino acids. V was cut by 3 bases and J by 7 bases, with 9 bases left in between. Looked up from germline, CDR1 is GTSNPN and CDR2 is SVGIG (reference sequence). The CDR3 here is CAWSDDGEKLFF. The CDR3 DNA reads TGTGCCTGGAGCGACGATGGTGAAAAACTGTTTTTT.

The rearrangement uses TRBV28 and TRBJ2-1; 11 nucleotides match TRBD2. CDR3 size: 15 residues. V was clipped by 7 bases and J by 6 bases; unmatched bases: 8. The germline V gene has CDR1 MDHEN and CDR2 SYDVKM. In DNA form, the CDR3 reads TGTGCCAGCAACACAATCGGGACTAGCGGCAATGAGCAGTTCTTC. Its protein is CASNTIGTSGNEQFF. Supplemented by reference TRBV28 and TRBJ2-1, the full variable domain reads DVKVTQSSRYLVKRTGEKVFLECVQDMDHENMFWYRQDPGLGLRLIYFSYDVKMKEKGDIPEGYSVSREKKERFSLILESASTNQTSMYLCASNTIGTSGNEQFFGPGTRLTVL.

This sequence joins TRBV5-1 and TRBJ1-2, with TRBD1 matching over 8 bases. CDR1 SGHRS and CDR2 YFSETQ come from the germline V gene. This CDR3 contains 14 residues. J lost 4 bases, V lost 2 bases, and 4 bases had no gene match. CDR3 in DNA: TGCGCCAGCAGCTTCCTGGGACAGGTCTATGGCTACACCTTC. Its protein product is CASSFLGQVYGYTF.